This passage covers 12 T cell receptor beta chains from one sample sequenced in a study of cytomegalovirus exposure and HLA in healthy donors. Only in-frame clones appear in the TCRdb table, and some are missing; sequencing was by immunoSEQ multiplex PCR. The sample lists 150,000 to 200,000 clones; more than 70% were seen once. Sequencing was performed on PBMCs. Every receptor here comes from a woman aged 18-35 years in good health and CMV-seronegative.

The rearrangement joins TRBV6-6 to TRBJ2-7; D is unresolved. The CDR3 has 14 residues. Germline CDR1 reads MNHNY; CDR2 reads SVGAGI (reference sequence). The V end lost 2 bases, the J end lost 0 bases, and 8 bases lay between the germline ends. In DNA form, the CDR3 reads TGTGCCAGCAGTTACCTCACTGGCTCCTACGAGCAGTACTTC. Residues: CASSYLTGSYEQYF.

The rearrangement links TRBV5-1 to TRBJ2-5; the match to TRBD2 covers 9 bases. V was clipped by 7 bases and J by 3 bases; unmatched bases: 7. This CDR3 comprises 14 residues. Per germline, CDR1 SGHRS and CDR2 YFSETQ. CDR3 nucleotides: TGCGCCAGCGGGACTAGCTACGAAAAAGAGACCCAGTACTTC. It is translated as CASGTSYEKETQYF.

The rearrangement uses TRBV2 and TRBJ1-5, with D possibly being TRBD1 (5 bases). Trimming removed 5 bases from V and 0 bases from J, with 8 bases in between. The CDR3 runs 14 residues. Germline CDR1 is SNHLY and CDR2 is FYNNEI. DNA for the CDR3: TGTGCCAGCAGTACAGACAGTAGCAATCAGCCCCAGCATTTT. Translating gives CASSTDSSNQPQHF.

The chain is built from TRBV7-2 and TRBJ2-1; weak D call: TRBD2 (5 bases). V was cut by 1 base and J by 5 bases, with 15 bases left in between. In germline, CDR1 is SGHTA, CDR2 FQGNSA. The CDR3 totals 16 residues. The CDR3 is CASSLGFRERDNEQFF. CDR3 bases: TGTGCCAGCAGCTTAGGTTTTAGGGAGAGGGACAATGAGCAGTTCTTC.

The chain employs TRBV9 and TRBJ1-1; possibly TRBD1 for D (5 bases). The CDR3 extends over 15 amino acids. Looked up from germline, CDR1 is SGDLS and CDR2 is YYNGEE. Trimming cost V 2 bases and J 1 base, with 12 bases left between them. The CDR3 protein is CASSVAGSTNTEAFF. Here the CDR3 DNA reads TGTGCCAGCAGCGTTGCAGGGTCGACGAACACTGAAGCTTTCTTT.

This chain links TRBV4-2 with TRBJ2-1, with TRBD2 identical over 11 bases. CDR3 length: 19 amino acids. Germline V lookup: CDR1 LGHNA, CDR2 YNFKEQ. The trim removed 0 bases at V and 0 bases at J, leaving 7 bases unmatched. The CDR3 nucleotides read TGTGCCAGCAGCCAAGATTCTAGCGGGGGGCTGAGCTCCTACAATGAGCAGTTCTTC. As protein: CASSQDSSGGLSSYNEQFF.

The chain is built from TRBV5-1 and TRBJ2-7, with D hard to call. This CDR3 has 14 residues. V lost 0 bases and J 2 bases, leaving 9 bases between the germline ends. CDR1 and CDR2 (germline): SGHRS, YFSETQ. The CDR3 reads CASSLEPGTYEQYF. CDR3 sequence (DNA): TGCGCCAGCAGCTTGGAGCCAGGAACCTACGAGCAGTACTTC.

This clone appeared a single time. The chain combines TRBV19 with TRBJ2-3, with TRBD1 identical over 10 bases. The CDR3 contains 16 residues. In germline, CDR1 is LNHDA, CDR2 SQIVND (reference sequence). V gave up 4 bases and J gave up 0 bases; unmatched junction bases: 4. CDR3 residues: CASSSGTGVSTDTQYF. DNA of the CDR3: TGTGCCAGTAGTAGCGGGACAGGGGTAAGCACAGATACGCAGTATTTT. Based on the CDR3 plus reference TRBV19 and TRBJ2-3, the full variable domain is DGGITQSPKYLFRKEGQNVTLSCEQNLNHDAMYWYRQDPGQGLRLIYYSQIVNDFQKGDIAEGYSVSREKKESFPLTVTSAQKNPTAFYLCASSSGTGVSTDTQYFGPGTRLTVL.

The chain employs TRBV25-1 and TRBJ2-7, with D possibly TRBD2 on 5 matching bases. Germline lookup yields CDR1 MGHDK and CDR2 SYGVNS. CDR3 length: 10 amino acids. The CDR3, as DNA: TGTGCAACGGGGAGCCTGGGGCAGTACTTC. It translates to CATGSLGQYF.

The rearrangement links TRBV5-1 to TRBJ2-5, with TRBD2 identical over 7 bases. Germline V gene lookup returns CDR1 SGHRS and CDR2 YFSETQ. J gave up 1 base and V 5 bases, and 14 bases lay outside the gene matches. CDR3 length: 17 residues. CDR3 region: CASRWGGTLGGQETQYF. The CDR3 nucleotides read TGCGCCAGCAGGTGGGGGGGGACTCTCGGAGGCCAAGAGACCCAGTACTTC.

This sequence joins TRBV23-1 and TRBJ1-1; 7 nucleotides match TRBD1. TRBV23-1 is assigned to the ORF class and has an uncertain function. This CDR3 has 14 residues. V trimming: 4 bases; J trimming: 3 bases; junction bases outside the gene matches: 5. CDR3 amino acids: CASSLRDRYTEAFF. CDR3 nucleotides: TGCGCCAGCAGTCTCCGGGACAGATACACTGAAGCTTTCTTT.

This chain connects TRBV29-1 to TRBJ2-6; D is undetermined. Germline V gene lookup returns CDR1 SQVTM and CDR2 ANQGSEA. The CDR3 spans 13 residues. V was cut by 8 bases and J by 2 bases, with 10 bases left in between. The DNA of the CDR3 is TGCAGCATCAGAAAGACTGGGGCCAACGTCCTGACTTTC. Protein sequence: CSIRKTGANVLTF.